A single sample gave rise to the 20 T cell receptor beta chains below, sequenced in a study of cytotoxic CD8 clonotypes in ibrutinib-treated CLL. TCRdb keeps only in-frame clones here, not all; method: immunoSEQ multiplex PCR. The data hold 57,000 or so clones, with roughly 54% observed a single time. Sequenced here: PBMCs, sampled at disease progression, from a patient treated with ibrutinib. The receptors were gathered from a human donor with chronic lymphocytic leukemia.

The V gene is TRBV5-1, the J gene TRBJ2-1; TRBD1 aligns across 9 bases. Germline values: CDR1 SGHRS, CDR2 YFSETQ. The CDR3 is made up of 15 amino acids. Germline trimming cut 3 bases from V and 4 bases from J; bases unmatched to any gene: 5. The CDR3 reads CASSWTGALYNEQFF. CDR3 DNA: TGCGCCAGCAGCTGGACAGGGGCTTTATACAATGAGCAGTTCTTC.

This clone was counted between two and nine times. This chain uses TRBV9 with TRBJ2-2, with D tentatively TRBD2 (6 bases). Germline V gene data show CDR1 as SGDLS and CDR2 as YYNGEE. The CDR3 sequence is 14 residues long. The V and J ends lost 4 bases and 1 base respectively, with 8 bases between them. In nucleotides, the CDR3 is TGTGCCAGCAGCCGAGCGGGGAACACCGGGGAGCTGTTTTTT. It specifies CASSRAGNTGELFF.

The chain recombines TRBV4-1 with TRBJ1-2; 12 positions match TRBD1. CDR3 size: 18 residues. Germline V gene lookup returns CDR1 MGHRA and CDR2 YSYEKL. Trimming cost V 5 bases and J 0 bases; bases outside gene matches: 10. CDR3 nucleotides: TGCGCCAGCAGCGATCCGGGACAGGGGGCGCCGACTAACTATGGCTACACCTTC. This encodes CASSDPGQGAPTNYGYTF.

The genes are TRBV30 and TRBJ1-2; the D gene is possibly TRBD1 (6 bases). From germline, CDR1 is GTSNPN and CDR2 SVGIG (reference sequence). The CDR3 is 14 amino acids. Trimming stripped 0 bases from V and 2 bases from J, with 10 bases between. CDR3 amino acids: CAWSVGTKNYGYTF. The CDR3 coding sequence is TGTGCCTGGAGTGTTGGGACAAAGAACTATGGCTACACCTTC. Complete variable domain (other parts from reference TRBV30 and TRBJ1-2): SQTIHQWPATLVQPVGSPLSLECTVEGTSNPNLYWYRQAAGRGLQLLFYSVGIGQISSEVPQNLSASRPQDRQFILSSKKLLLSDSGFYLCAWSVGTKNYGYTFGSGTRLTVV.

This clone was seen more than once but under ten times. The chain is built from TRBV7-8 and TRBJ1-1; no clear D. The CDR3 runs to 16 residues. Germline V CDR1 and CDR2: SGHVS, FQNEAQ. The V gene lost 1 base and the J gene lost 0 bases, with 12 bases spanning the gap. The CDR3 spells CASSLVGGNLNTEAFF. In DNA, the CDR3 is TGTGCCAGCAGCTTAGTGGGTGGCAATCTGAACACTGAAGCTTTCTTT.

The chain uses TRBV19 and TRBJ1-2, with D hard to call. CDR1 is LNHDA, CDR2 SQIVND, per germline (reference sequence). The V and J ends lost 5 bases and 2 bases respectively, with 9 bases between them. This CDR3 region has 13 residues. CDR3 amino acids: CASSHAFNYGYTF. CDR3 nucleotides: TGTGCCAGTAGTCATGCCTTCAACTATGGCTACACCTTC.

The chain carries TRBV5-1 and TRBJ2-7; 12 nucleotides align to TRBD1. The CDR3 is 18 residues long. The trim removed 3 bases at V and 4 bases at J, leaving 14 bases unmatched. Germline loops: CDR1 SGHRS, CDR2 YFSETQ. The DNA for the CDR3 is TGCGCCAGCAGCTGGGGGACAGGGGGCCGACTTGGGCAATACGAGCAGTACTTC. Translating it yields CASSWGTGGRLGQYEQYF.

This clone was detected once. V and J are TRBV5-1 and TRBJ1-1; TRBD1 agrees at 8 bases. The CDR3 consists of 15 residues. Germline CDR1 reads SGHRS; CDR2 reads YFSETQ. V lost 3 bases, J lost 1 base, and 5 bases stayed unmatched. The CDR3: CASSSQGTGNTEAFF. As DNA, the CDR3 is TGCGCCAGCAGCTCGCAAGGGACAGGGAACACTGAAGCTTTCTTT.

CDR3: CASSSTGDSPLHF. The CDR3 DNA reads TGTGCCAGCTCATCGACAGGGGATTCACCCCTCCACTTT. The chain is built from TRBV18 and TRBJ1-6; TRBD1 matches 8 bases. This CDR3 has 13 residues. Germline CDR1 reads KGHSH; CDR2 reads LQKENI. J was trimmed by 8 bases and V by 5 bases; bases with no gene match: 2.

This clone turned up a few times. V and J are TRBV30 and TRBJ2-6; D call uncertain. This CDR3 has 14 residues. The germline CDR1 and CDR2 sequences are GTSNPN and SVGIG (reference sequence). The CDR3 DNA reads as TGTTCTTCGAGTGGGCGCTCTGGGGCCAACGTCCTGACTTTC. Its protein product is CSSSGRSGANVLTF.

This clone occurred a few times. The J gene is TRBJ2-7, the V gene TRBV4-1, with a possible D match to TRBD1 (6 bases). V was pared by 3 bases and J by 4 bases, with 7 bases between. Germline CDR1 and CDR2: MGHRA and YSYEKL. The CDR3 runs to 12 residues. Written as DNA, the CDR3 is TGCGCCAGCAGCCATCAGGGGTACGAGCAGTACTTC. Translated: CASSHQGYEQYF.

This clone came up many times. This chain links TRBV6-5 with TRBJ1-5, with 8 bases identical to TRBD1. The trim removed 6 bases at V and 0 bases at J, leaving 4 bases unmatched. The CDR3 has 15 amino acids. Germline lookup yields CDR1 MNHEY and CDR2 SVGAGI. This CDR3 reads CASSLQGDSNQPQHF. The CDR3, as DNA: TGTGCCAGCAGCCTACAGGGGGATAGCAATCAGCCCCAGCATTTT.

The chain is built from TRBV28 and TRBJ2-1, with TRBD1 matching 8 bases. The CDR3 length is 15 residues. The V gene end was trimmed by 5 bases and the J gene end by 6 bases; junction bases not matched to a gene: 9. CDR1 MDHEN and CDR2 SYDVKM come from the germline V gene. DNA of the CDR3: TGTGCCAGCAGTCTTCCAGGGGGCCGGGGCAATGAGCAGTTCTTC. Translated: CASSLPGGRGNEQFF.

V is TRBV9 and J is TRBJ1-2; no reliable D call. Germline-derived CDR1 and CDR2 are SGDLS and YYNGEE. V gave up 3 bases and J gave up 3 bases, with 12 bases separating them. The length of the CDR3 is 14 residues. CDR3 nucleotides: TGTGCCAGCAGCGCTAGAATTTTGGACTATGGCTACACCTTC. Translating gives CASSARILDYGYTF.

V usage is TRBV7-9 and J usage is TRBJ1-5; no definite D call. This CDR3 is 13 amino acids long. The germline V and J ends were trimmed by 5 bases and 5 bases, with 10 bases remaining between them. Germline-derived CDR1 and CDR2 are SEHNR and FQNEAQ (reference sequence). The CDR3 spells CASSPAYDQPQHF. Written as DNA, the CDR3 is TGTGCCAGCAGCCCAGCGTATGATCAGCCCCAGCATTTT.

This clone has just one count. The rearrangement uses TRBV9 and TRBJ2-7, with D perhaps TRBD2 (5 bases). Germline values: CDR1 SGDLS, CDR2 YYNGEE. The CDR3 covers 12 residues. Trimming cost V 3 bases and J 3 bases, with 7 bases left between them. CDR3 amino acids: CASSAGSYEQYF. The CDR3 DNA reads as TGTGCCAGCAGCGCGGGAAGCTACGAGCAGTACTTC.

This clone was picked up one time. The chain links TRBV30 to TRBJ1-2; 7 bases line up with TRBD1. Germline V CDR1 and CDR2: GTSNPN, SVGIG (reference sequence). This CDR3 has 13 residues. With V trimmed by 0 bases and J by 5 bases, 3 bases remained unmatched. The CDR3 loop reads CAWSVAGGYGYTF. The CDR3, as DNA: TGTGCCTGGAGTGTGGCAGGGGGGTATGGCTACACCTTC. Looking up the rest from reference TRBV30 and TRBJ1-2 gives the full variable domain: SQTIHQWPATLVQPVGSPLSLECTVEGTSNPNLYWYRQAAGRGLQLLFYSVGIGQISSEVPQNLSASRPQDRQFILSSKKLLLSDSGFYLCAWSVAGGYGYTFGSGTRLTVV.

The sample holds a few counts of this clone. This sequence joins TRBV2 and TRBJ1-2; D remains unclear. The V gene lost 3 bases and the J gene lost 0 bases, with 5 bases spanning the gap. Germline assignment: CDR1 SNHLY and CDR2 FYNNEI. CDR3 length: 13 residues. The CDR3 nucleotides are TGTGCCAGCAGTGAGAACACTAACTATGGCTACACCTTC. This codes for CASSENTNYGYTF.

In its sample, this clone was seen a few times. The rearrangement links TRBV7-6 to TRBJ2-5; a weak D match, TRBD1 (5 bases). The V gene lost 1 base and the J gene lost 5 bases, with 14 bases spanning the gap. The length of the CDR3 is 15 residues. Germline V CDR1 and CDR2: SGHVS, FNYEAQ. The DNA for the CDR3 is TGTGCCAGCAGCTTAGGGGGCAGGGTCGGCGAGACCCAGTACTTC. Encoded protein: CASSLGGRVGETQYF. Full variable domain (outside the CDR3, taken from reference TRBV7-6 and TRBJ2-5): GAGVSQSPRYKVTKRGQDVALRCDPISGHVSLYWYRQALGQGPEFLTYFNYEAQQDKSGLPNDRFSAERPEGSISTLTIQRTEQRDSAMYRCASSLGGRVGETQYFGPGTRLLVL.

This chain links TRBV5-1 with TRBJ2-7; 8 bases are a match to TRBD1. Germline assignment: CDR1 SGHRS and CDR2 YFSETQ. This CDR3 is built from 12 residues. Trimming at V came to 4 bases and at J to 6 bases, leaving 3 bases not matched to a gene. The chain's CDR3 is CASSQQGVEQYF. The CDR3 nucleotides are TGCGCCAGCAGCCAACAGGGGGTCGAGCAGTACTTC.